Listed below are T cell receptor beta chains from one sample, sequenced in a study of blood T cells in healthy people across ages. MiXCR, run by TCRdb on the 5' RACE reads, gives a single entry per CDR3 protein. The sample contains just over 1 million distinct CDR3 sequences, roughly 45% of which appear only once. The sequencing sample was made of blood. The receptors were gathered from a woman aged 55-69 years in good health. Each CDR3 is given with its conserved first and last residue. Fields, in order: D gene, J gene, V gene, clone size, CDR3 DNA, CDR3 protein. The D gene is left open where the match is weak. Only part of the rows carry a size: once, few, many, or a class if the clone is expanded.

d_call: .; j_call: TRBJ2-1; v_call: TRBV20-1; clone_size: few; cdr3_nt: TGCAGTGCTAGTTCAGGGTTCTACAATGAGCAGTTCTTC; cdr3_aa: CSASSGFYNEQFF
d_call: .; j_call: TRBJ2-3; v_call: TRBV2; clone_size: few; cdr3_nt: TGTGCCAGCAGTGAGAACAGGGACACAGATACGCAGTATTTT; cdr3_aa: CASSENRDTDTQYF
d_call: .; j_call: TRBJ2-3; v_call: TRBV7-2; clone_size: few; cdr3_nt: TGTGCCAGCAGCTTGGGACCCGGTACGCAGTATTTT; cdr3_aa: CASSLGPGTQYF
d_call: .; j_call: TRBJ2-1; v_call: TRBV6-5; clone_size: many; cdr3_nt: TGTGCCAGCAGTTACGAAGCGAGAAATGAGCAGTTCTTC; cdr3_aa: CASSYEARNEQFF
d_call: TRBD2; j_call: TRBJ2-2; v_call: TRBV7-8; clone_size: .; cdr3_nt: TGTGCCAGCAGCTTAAAGGGGGCTAGCGGGGCGAACACCGGGGAGCTGTTTTTT; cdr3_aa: CASSLKGASGANTGELFF
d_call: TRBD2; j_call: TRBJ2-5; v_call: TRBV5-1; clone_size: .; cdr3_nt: TGCGCCAGCAGCTTGTCTGCAGCGGGGTACCAAGAGACCCAGTACTTC; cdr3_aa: CASSLSAAGYQETQYF
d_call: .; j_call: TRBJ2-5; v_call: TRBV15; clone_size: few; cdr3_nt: TGTGCCACCAGCAGATTCGAGACCCAGTACTTC; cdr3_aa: CATSRFETQYF
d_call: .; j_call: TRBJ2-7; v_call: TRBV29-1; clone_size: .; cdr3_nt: TGCAGCGTCTCTCCCGCAGACTCCTACGAGCAGTACTTC; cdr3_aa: CSVSPADSYEQYF
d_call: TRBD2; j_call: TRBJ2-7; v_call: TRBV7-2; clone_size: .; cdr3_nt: TGTGCCAGCAGCTTGGGCGGGAGCCCGGGCTACGAGCAGTACTTC; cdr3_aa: CASSLGGSPGYEQYF
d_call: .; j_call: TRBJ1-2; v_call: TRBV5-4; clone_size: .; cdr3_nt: TGTGCCAGCAGCTTGGGGCCGCTCCTTTTCCTCAGAAGCGGCTACACCTTC; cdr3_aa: CASSLGPLLFLRSGYTF
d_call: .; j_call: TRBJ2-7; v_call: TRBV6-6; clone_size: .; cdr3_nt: TGTGCCAGCGTCGCGTTTAGCTCCTACAATGAGCAGTACTTC; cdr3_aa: CASVAFSSYNEQYF
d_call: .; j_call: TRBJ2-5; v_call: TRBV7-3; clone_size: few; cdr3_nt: TGTGCCAGCAGCTTAACCCCGGTCGGAGAGACCCAGTACTTC; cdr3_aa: CASSLTPVGETQYF
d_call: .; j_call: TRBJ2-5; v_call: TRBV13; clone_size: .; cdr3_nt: TGTGCCAGCAGCTTAAGGCGTTCGGAGACCCAGTACTTC; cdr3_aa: CASSLRRSETQYF
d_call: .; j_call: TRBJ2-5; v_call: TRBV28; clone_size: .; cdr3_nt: TGTGCCAGCAAAGGTCCAGGGAACCAAGAGGCCCAGTACTTC; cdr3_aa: CASKGPGNQEAQYF
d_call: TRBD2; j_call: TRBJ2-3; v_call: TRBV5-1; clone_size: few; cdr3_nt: TGCGCCAGCAGCCCCGGGACTAGCGGGACTAGCACAGATACGCAGTATTTT; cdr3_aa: CASSPGTSGTSTDTQYF
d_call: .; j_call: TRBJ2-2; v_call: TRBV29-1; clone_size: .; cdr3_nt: TGCAGCGCCGAGGGGGGGTACACCGGGGAGCTGTTTTTT; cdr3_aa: CSAEGGYTGELFF
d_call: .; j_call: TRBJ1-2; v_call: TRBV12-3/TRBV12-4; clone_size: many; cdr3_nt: TGTGCCAGCAGTTTAGCCGGCGGTTATGGCTACACCTTC; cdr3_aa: CASSLAGGYGYTF
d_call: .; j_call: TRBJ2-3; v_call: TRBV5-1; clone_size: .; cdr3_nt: TGCGCCAGCGGCGCCCCCACAGATACGCAGTATTTT; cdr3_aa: CASGAPTDTQYF
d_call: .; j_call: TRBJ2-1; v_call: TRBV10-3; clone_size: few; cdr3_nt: TGTGCCATCAGTTGGGACAATGAGCAGTTCTTC; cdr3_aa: CAISWDNEQFF
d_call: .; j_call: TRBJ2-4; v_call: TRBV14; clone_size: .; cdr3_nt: TGTGCCAGCAGCCTAACAGGCCAAGAGACCAAAAACATTCAGTACTTC; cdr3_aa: CASSLTGQETKNIQYF
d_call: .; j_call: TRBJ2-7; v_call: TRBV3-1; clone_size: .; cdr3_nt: TGTGCCAGCCAGCGAGGGGAGGACGAGCAGTACTTC; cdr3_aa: CASQRGEDEQYF
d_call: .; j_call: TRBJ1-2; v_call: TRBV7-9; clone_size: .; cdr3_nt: TGTGCCAGCAGCTTAGGGGAGATAGGGGCGTATGGCTACACCTTC; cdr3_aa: CASSLGEIGAYGYTF
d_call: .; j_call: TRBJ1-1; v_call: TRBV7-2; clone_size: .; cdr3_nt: TGTGCCGGCAGCTTATGGTCCGGACAGATGAACACTGAAGCTTTCTTT; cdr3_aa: CAGSLWSGQMNTEAFF
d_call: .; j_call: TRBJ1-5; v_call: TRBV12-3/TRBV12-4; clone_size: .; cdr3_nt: TGTGCCAGCAGTGTACGAAGCAATCAGCCCCAGCATTTT; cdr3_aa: CASSVRSNQPQHF
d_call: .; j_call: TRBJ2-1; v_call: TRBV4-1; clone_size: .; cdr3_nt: TGCGCCAGCAGCCAACCCCGTACGGAGAGCTCCTACAATGAGCAGTTCTTC; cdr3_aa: CASSQPRTESSYNEQFF
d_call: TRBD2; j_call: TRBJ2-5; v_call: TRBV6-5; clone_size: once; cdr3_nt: TGTGCCAGCAGTTACTCTGGTGTAGCGGGACCGGAGACCCAGTACTTC; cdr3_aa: CASSYSGVAGPETQYF
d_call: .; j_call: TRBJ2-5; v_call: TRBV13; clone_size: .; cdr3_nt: TGTGCCAGCAGCTTATGGGGGGTGGAGACCCAGTACTTC; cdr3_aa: CASSLWGVETQYF
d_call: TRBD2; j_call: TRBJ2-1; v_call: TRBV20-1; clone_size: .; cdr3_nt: TGCAGTGCACGGGCGGGACTAGCGGGAGGGAGTGAGCAGTTCTTC; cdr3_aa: CSARAGLAGGSEQFF
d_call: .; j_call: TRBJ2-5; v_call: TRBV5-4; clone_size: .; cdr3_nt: TGTGCCAGCAGCTTGCAAACGGGGACGGAGACCCAGTACTTC; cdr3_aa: CASSLQTGTETQYF
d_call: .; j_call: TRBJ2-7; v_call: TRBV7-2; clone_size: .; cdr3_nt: TGTGCCAGCAGCTTAAGTGGGAAATCCTACGAGCAGTACTTC; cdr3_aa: CASSLSGKSYEQYF
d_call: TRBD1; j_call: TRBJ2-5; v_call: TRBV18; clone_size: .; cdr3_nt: TGTGCCAGCTCACCGGGACAGAGGATGGAGACCCAGTACTTC; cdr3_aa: CASSPGQRMETQYF
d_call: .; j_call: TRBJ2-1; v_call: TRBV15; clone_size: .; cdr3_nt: TGTGCCACCAGCAGAGGGCAGGGCAGAGGTGAGCAGTTCTTC; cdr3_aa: CATSRGQGRGEQFF
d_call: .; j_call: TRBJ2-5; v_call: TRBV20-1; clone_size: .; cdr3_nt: TGCAGTGCTTACGGTCAGACCCAGTACTTC; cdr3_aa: CSAYGQTQYF
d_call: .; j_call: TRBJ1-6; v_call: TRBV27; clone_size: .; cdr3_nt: TGTGCCAGCACTGGGGGGGGGTGGAATTCACCCCTCCACTTT; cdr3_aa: CASTGGGWNSPLHF
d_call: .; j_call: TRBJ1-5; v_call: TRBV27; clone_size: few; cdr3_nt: TGTGCCAGCAGTTCTCAGTCGAGCAATCAGCCCCAGCATTTT; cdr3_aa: CASSSQSSNQPQHF
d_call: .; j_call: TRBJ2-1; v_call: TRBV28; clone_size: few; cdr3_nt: TGTGCCAGCCGAGCGATGAATGAGCAGTTCTTC; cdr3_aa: CASRAMNEQFF
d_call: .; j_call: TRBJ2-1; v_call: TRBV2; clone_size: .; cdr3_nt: TGTGCCAGCAAGCGGGTGAGCGTAGGATCCAATGAGCAGTTCTTC; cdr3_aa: CASKRVSVGSNEQFF
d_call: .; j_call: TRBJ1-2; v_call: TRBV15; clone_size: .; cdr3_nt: TGTGCCACCAGCAGAGACGGGACGGCTGGCTACACCTTC; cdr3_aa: CATSRDGTAGYTF
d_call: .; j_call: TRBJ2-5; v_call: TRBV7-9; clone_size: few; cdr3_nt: TGTGCCAGCAGCTTAACCCGTGGGGGTCACGGGGAGACCCAGTACTTC; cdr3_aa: CASSLTRGGHGETQYF
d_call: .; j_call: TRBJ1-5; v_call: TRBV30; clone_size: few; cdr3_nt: TGTGCCTGGGGTCGAATGGGGAATCAGCCCCAGCATTTT; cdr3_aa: CAWGRMGNQPQHF